This record covers a single T cell receptor beta chain. In its sample, this clone was seen once. Its binding antigen is unknown. No much larger clone exists at a distance of one base, and base qualities are not known. Cut back by 1 base and 5 bases, the V and J ends lie 15 bases apart. The germline V gene sets CDR1 to MGHRA and CDR2 to YSYEKL. From cysteine to phenylalanine, the CDR3 is 15 amino acids long. The kept DNA is CDR3 alone, 45 bases in frame from the first base. The cohort consisted of 666 healthy bone marrow donors. At the time of sampling, all cohort members were nominally healthy, though unrecorded immune exposures were likely present. The donor was CMV seronegative and belonged to the group of 352 seronegative cohort members. Each donor provided a peripheral blood sample, and peripheral blood mononuclear cells were used for TCR beta sequencing. The Qiagen DNeasy Blood Extraction Kit was used to extract genomic DNA from the blood cell samples.

These data come from a study of cytomegalovirus exposure and HLA in healthy donors (dated 2017 in TCRdb). Notes on the research overall: In an earlier analysis of under 750 of the donors, 250 to 350 Gb of sequence data and approximately 120 million unique TCR beta sequences from 180 million or so T cells were reported. Approximately 300 gigabases of sequencing data and approximately 80 million unique TCR sequences were included in an early release covering roughly 600 HLA-typed donors. The genetic ancestry cluster associated with self-reported Caucasian donors included about 84% of the 350 to 500 genotyped donors. The aim of the study was to test whether cataloging public T cell receptors could identify signatures of past pathogen exposure. Using immunosequencing, the study profiled T cell repertoires from approximately 700 subjects and related those repertoires to cytomegalovirus serostatus. In addition to the first cohort of several hundred subjects, a separate validation cohort of around 110 different subjects was used. High-throughput TCR immunosequencing, statistical association of individual TCRs with disease status, and machine learning were combined to predict cytomegalovirus infection status. To study patterns of TCR occurrence, a later analysis re-analyzed previously published TCR beta repertoires from 666 donors and added high-resolution HLA genotyping. Rather than drawing on any new phenotypic data, the later analysis identified candidate immune exposures from TCR beta sequences and the way those sequences occurred across donors. An earlier analysis of around 640 of the donors used high-throughput TCR beta sequencing to judge whether each TCR beta V gene segment behaved as functional or pseudogenic. Alongside the repertoire data, information on donor age, sex, ethnicity and CMV serostatus was compiled. A later genetic analysis used genome-wide SNP genotypes for about 65% of the 666 donors, treating that subset as a discovery cohort. Every discovery cohort repertoire had been produced on one sequencing platform. Both class I and class II loci were covered by HLA typing, at four-digit resolution. The number of donors typed differed by locus, with 629-630 for A, B, C, DRB1 and DQB1, roughly 520 for DQA1, some 570 for DPA1, and over 400 for DPB1. Five DR-DQ haplotypes were treated as single units for association and clustering because of strong linkage in the cohort. On average, 235,054 unique TCR beta nucleotide sequences were sequenced per donor among roughly 430 genotyped donors of the cohort, with roughly 18% of those sequences being non-productive. What the research found in general, with its limitations: Only TCR beta chains were sequenced in this cohort, and the absence of alpha or paired-chain data limited detectable features. A later genetic analysis associated a missense DCLRE1C variant with V-gene and J-gene trimming of TCR beta chains, and an independent cohort replicated the association. Sequencing depth was assumed to be roughly uniform across donors in the presence/absence analyses, though that assumption may not hold. A further reported finding was that TCR beta sequences accurately predicted the HLA-A and HLA-B alleles for most subjects in the first cohort. A group of highly shared sequence variants was considered likely to be a technical artifact of the sequencing pipeline. In a later analysis, the rate of TCR association differed among HLA loci, with DRB1 alleles having the most associated TCRs and HLA-C alleles having the fewest. Linkage disequilibrium might explain the correlated functional status among segregating V segments, but an unknown experimental factor could not be ruled out. The authors suggested that the approach could potentially be extended to other disease states and immunological phenotypes. Most TCR sequences were observed very rarely across donors, whereas some public TCRs were present in many individuals. In vitro tests confirmed that a few of the cytomegalovirus-associated TCR beta chains recognize cytomegalovirus antigens. The 87-base-pair reads could not distinguish some IMGT-functional V segments, including TRBV6-2 and TRBV6-3, so those segments were excluded. The study gave a list of 150 to 200 TCR beta chains associated with cytomegalovirus. A later analysis associated 16,951 TCR beta sequences with specific HLA alleles at a false discovery rate of 0.05. According to a later genetic analysis, donors in an Asian-associated ancestry cluster had fewer N-insertions in productive TCRs than the approximately 700-donor mean. For the cohort, immune exposure information was limited to CMV serostatus. Several of the top co-occurrence clusters appeared to be linked to parvovirus B19, influenza, CMV and Epstein-Barr virus, according to a later analysis. In an earlier analysis of 450 to 750 of the donors, most TCR beta V segments appeared in productive rearrangements about 87% or about 30% of the time, broadly matching IMGT annotations. In a later analysis, HLA-associated TCR beta chains showed more clonal expansion and lower generation probabilities than non-associated chains that were equally common. According to a later analysis, most CMV-associated TCR beta chains appeared to be HLA-restricted, and the HLA associations seemed to be driven largely by CMV exposure. Strong co-occurrence of HLA alleles, especially DR and DQ, made assigning TCR associations to individual alleles difficult. HLA typing was unavailable for some donors at each locus, so association tests used only the typed subset. The classifier was reported to diagnose cytomegalovirus status with high specificity and sensitivity in both the original and validation cohorts. Around 16 rarely observed V segments, including chromosome 9 orphons, were excluded from the earlier analysis of about 500 of the donors because counts were too low.

Libraries were prepared through the immunoSEQ multiplex PCR assay. A mixture of 60 forward primers for TCR Vbeta segments and 13 reverse primers for TCR Jbeta segments was used in the multiplex PCR. The CDR3 region of rearranged TCR beta genes was amplified from genomic DNA with a multiplex PCR assay. On the Illumina HiSeq System, the amplified TCR beta libraries were sequenced as 87-base-pair reads. Turning to the authors' computational methods: A later analysis counted some 74 million unique TCR beta chains across the 650 to 700 repertoires, and some 11 million of these chains were shared by at least two donors. Raw reads were error-corrected and collapsed into unique sequences with a nearest-neighbor algorithm that merged closely related sequences to remove PCR and sequencing errors. V, D and J gene segments were assigned by aligning CDR3 sequences to IMGT reference sequences. For a sequence to be retained, a match of at least six nucleotides to both a V gene segment and a J gene segment was required. A rearrangement counted as productive if the CDR3 had no stop codons and remained in frame with V and J, and every other rearrangement counted as non-productive. CDR3 was defined by IMGT convention, running from the second conserved V-encoded cysteine to the conserved J-encoded phenylalanine. In an earlier analysis of more than 550 of the donors, sequences lacking an unambiguous match to a single V gene segment were excluded. An earlier analysis of a few hundred of the donors called V segments functional above 56.7% productive rearrangements and segregating when the between-donor standard deviation exceeded 5%. A statistical classification framework was built to diagnose cytomegalovirus status from the catalog of TCR beta chain sequences. In a later analysis, TCR nucleotide sequences were compared against IMGT/GENE-DB human TR gene sequences so that V and J genes could be assigned. The TCRdist pipeline was used in a later analysis to assign CDR3 sequences and most-parsimonious VDJ recombination scenarios. In a later analysis, each TCR beta chain was defined by its CDR3 amino acid sequence together with its V-gene family, and reads without a unique V-gene family were excluded. As a way to deal with suspected cross-contamination and a sequencing artifact, a later analysis dropped hundreds of nucleotide sequences that were highly shared and had low generation probability. In a later analysis, a clonal expansion index was calculated for each public chain from normalized within-repertoire ranks of inferred template counts. In a later analysis, generation probabilities were computed using a VDJ recombination model fitted to out-of-frame rearrangements, and the results were checked against IGoR. In a later analysis, hypergeometric tests were used to score TCR-TCR, TCR-HLA and TCR-CMV co-occurrence, with a repertoire-size bias correction applied to TCR pairs. In a later analysis, false discovery rates were estimated by permuting HLA or CMV assignments 20 times. In a later analysis, co-occurring TCRs were grouped with DBSCAN, and TCRdist sequence similarity was added when clustering was performed within HLA-allele-positive subsets. Repertoires with fewer than 30,000 or more than 120,000 public chains were left out of co-occurrence clustering, as were a handful of repertoires with anomalous nucleotide sharing. The immuneACCESS repertoire file appears here via TCRdb, limited to in-frame rearrangements. These files lack a portion of the clones; in checked studies, under half of the deficit traces to unresolved V genes, and the cause of the others is not known. V and J calls and clone size follow that table, whereas D and trimming were derived from the DNA. The sample yields 130,000 to 150,000 clones; roughly three quarters were counted once. 5.1% of the sample is taken by the ten largest.

Sequenced material: PBMCs. The sequence came from a male donor in good health and CMV-seronegative. This sequence uses TRBV4-1 and TRBJ2-7; possibly the D gene is TRBD2, per 6 matching bases. This receptor has the CDR3 CASSQGRDLRHEQYF. The DNA sequence is as follows: TGCGCCAGCAGCCAAGGGCGGGACCTACGCCACGAGCAGTACTTC.